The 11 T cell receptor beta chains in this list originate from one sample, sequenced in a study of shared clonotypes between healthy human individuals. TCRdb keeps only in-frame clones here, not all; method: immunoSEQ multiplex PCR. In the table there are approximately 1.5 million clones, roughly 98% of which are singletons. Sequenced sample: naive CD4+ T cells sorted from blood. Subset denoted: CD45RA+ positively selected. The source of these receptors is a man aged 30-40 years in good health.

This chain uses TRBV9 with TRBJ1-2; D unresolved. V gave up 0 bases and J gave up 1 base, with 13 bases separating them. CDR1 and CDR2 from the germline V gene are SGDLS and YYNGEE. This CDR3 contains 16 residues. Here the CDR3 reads CASSVGPGIHNYGYTF. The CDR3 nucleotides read TGTGCCAGCAGCGTAGGGCCTGGGATTCATAACTATGGCTACACCTTC.

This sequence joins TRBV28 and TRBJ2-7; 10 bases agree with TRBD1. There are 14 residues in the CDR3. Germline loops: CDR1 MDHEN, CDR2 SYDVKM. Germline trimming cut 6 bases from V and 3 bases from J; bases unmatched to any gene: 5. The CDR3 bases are TGTGCCAGCAGCTGGACAGGGGGTCTCTACGAGCAGTACTTC. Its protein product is CASSWTGGLYEQYF.

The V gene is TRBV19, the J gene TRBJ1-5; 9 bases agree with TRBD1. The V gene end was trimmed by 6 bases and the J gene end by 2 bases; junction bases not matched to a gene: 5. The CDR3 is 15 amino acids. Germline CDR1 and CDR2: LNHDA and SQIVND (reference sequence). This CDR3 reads CASRIRQGGNQPQHF. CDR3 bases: TGTGCCAGTAGGATAAGACAGGGGGGCAATCAGCCCCAGCATTTT.

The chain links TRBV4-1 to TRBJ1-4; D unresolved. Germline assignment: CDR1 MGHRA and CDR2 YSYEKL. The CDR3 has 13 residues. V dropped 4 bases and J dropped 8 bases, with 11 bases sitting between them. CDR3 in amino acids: CASSPRTPEKLFF. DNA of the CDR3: TGCGCCAGCAGCCCCCGAACCCCCGAAAAACTGTTTTTT.

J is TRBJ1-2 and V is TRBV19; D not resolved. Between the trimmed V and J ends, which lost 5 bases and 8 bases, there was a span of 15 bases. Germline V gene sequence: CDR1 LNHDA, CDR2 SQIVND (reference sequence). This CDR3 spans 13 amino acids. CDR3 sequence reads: CASSFWSISGYTF. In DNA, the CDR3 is TGTGCCAGTAGTTTCTGGTCCATCTCGGGCTACACCTTC. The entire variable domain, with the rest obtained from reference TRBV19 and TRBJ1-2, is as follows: DGGITQSPKYLFRKEGQNVTLSCEQNLNHDAMYWYRQDPGQGLRLIYYSQIVNDFQKGDIAEGYSVSREKKESFPLTVTSAQKNPTAFYLCASSFWSISGYTFGSGTRLTVV.

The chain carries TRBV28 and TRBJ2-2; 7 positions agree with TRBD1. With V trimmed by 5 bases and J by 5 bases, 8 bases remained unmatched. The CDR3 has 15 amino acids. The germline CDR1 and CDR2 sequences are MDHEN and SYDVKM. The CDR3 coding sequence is TGTGCCAGCAGTGAAGGGGGCCGATGGACCGGGGAGCTGTTTTTT. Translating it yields CASSEGGRWTGELFF.

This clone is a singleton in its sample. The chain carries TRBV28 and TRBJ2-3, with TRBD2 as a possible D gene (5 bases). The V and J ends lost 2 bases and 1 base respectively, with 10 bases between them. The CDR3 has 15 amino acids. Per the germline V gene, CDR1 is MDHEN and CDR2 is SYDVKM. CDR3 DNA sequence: TGTGCCAGCAGTTTAGAGAACGGGGGCACAGATACGCAGTATTTT. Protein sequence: CASSLENGGTDTQYF.

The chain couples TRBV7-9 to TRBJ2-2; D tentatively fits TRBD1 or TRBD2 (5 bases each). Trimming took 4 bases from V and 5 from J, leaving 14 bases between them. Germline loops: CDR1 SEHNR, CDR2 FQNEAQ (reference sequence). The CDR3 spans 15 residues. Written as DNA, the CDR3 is TGTGCCAGCAGCTACCCGGGACGGGGAACCGGGGAGCTGTTTTTT. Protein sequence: CASSYPGRGTGELFF.

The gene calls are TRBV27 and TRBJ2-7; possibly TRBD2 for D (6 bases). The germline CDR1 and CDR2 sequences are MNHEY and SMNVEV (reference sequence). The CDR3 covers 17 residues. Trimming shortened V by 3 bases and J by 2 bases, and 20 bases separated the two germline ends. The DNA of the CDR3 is TGTGCCAGCAGTTTGCACCCGCCCCGGGACTTTCCCTACGAGCAGTACTTC. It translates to CASSLHPPRDFPYEQYF.

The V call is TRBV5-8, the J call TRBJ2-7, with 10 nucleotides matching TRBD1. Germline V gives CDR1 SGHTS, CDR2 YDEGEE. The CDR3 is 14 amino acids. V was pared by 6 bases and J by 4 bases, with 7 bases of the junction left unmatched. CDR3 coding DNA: TGTGCCAGCACGCGTGGGACAGGGGCTTACGAGCAGTACTTC. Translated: CASTRGTGAYEQYF. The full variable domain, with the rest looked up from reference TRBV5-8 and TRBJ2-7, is EAGVTQSPTHLIKTRGQQATLRCSPISGHTSVYWYQQALGLGLQFLLWYDEGEERNRGNFPPRFSGRQFPNYSSELNVNALELEDSALYLCASTRGTGAYEQYFGPGTRLTVT.

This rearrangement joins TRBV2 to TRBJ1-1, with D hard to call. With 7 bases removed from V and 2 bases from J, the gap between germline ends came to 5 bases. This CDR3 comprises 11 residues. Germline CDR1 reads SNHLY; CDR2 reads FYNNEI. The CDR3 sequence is CASIRNTEAFF. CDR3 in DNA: TGTGCCAGCATCAGAAACACTGAAGCTTTCTTT. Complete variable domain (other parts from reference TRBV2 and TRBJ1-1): EPEVTQTPSHQVTQMGQEVILRCVPISNHLYFYWYRQILGQKVEFLVSFYNNEISEKSEIFDDQFSVERPDGSNFTLKIRSTKLEDSAMYFCASIRNTEAFFGQGTRLTVV.